This T cell receptor beta chain was recovered during a study of T cell responses to AZD1222 COVID-19 vaccine. Study findings and constraints: In a largely white British group with more females than males, clonal diversity was possibly underestimated. Only a handful of AZD1222 recipients, more than five in all, had baseline seropositivity. Reports say nearly half of spike-specific TCRs go after unmutated variant regions.

The protocol was immunoSEQ multiplex PCR, while the TCRdb copy is restricted to in-frame clones and leaves out a portion. Of 150,000 or so clones in the sample, approximately 90% were seen once. A remark on this clone: Antigen unknown.

The sequence was collected from an adult in good health. The sequenced sample was peripheral blood, obtained on day 0 of AZD1222 vaccination.

Here the CDR3 DNA reads TGTGCCAGTGGCAGCCGGGGGCCAAATCAGCCCCAGCATTTT. It specifies CASGSRGPNQPQHF. V and J are TRBV19 and TRBJ1-5; a weak D match, TRBD1 (6 bases). V was shortened by 8 bases and J by 4 bases, with 15 bases between the two germline ends. The germline V gene has CDR1 LNHDA and CDR2 SQIVND (reference sequence). The CDR3 runs 14 residues.